This T cell receptor (beta chain) was recovered during a study of cytomegalovirus exposure and HLA in healthy donors. This clone came up once. Its antigen is unidentified. Primers included in the PCR were 60 Vbeta and 13 Jbeta primers. Produced via immunoSEQ multiplex PCR; TCRdb's table is partial and in-frame only. This table has about 94,000 clones, more than 75% appearing once. Germline V gives CDR1 MNHNY, CDR2 SVGAGI (reference sequence). V was pared by 5 bases and J by 2 bases, with 10 bases between. This CDR3 is 13 amino acids long. Study findings and constraints: In a later analysis, V- and J-gene trimming of beta chains associated with a DCLRE1C missense variant, replicated independently.

The origin of this receptor is a human donor in good health. The chain links TRBV6-6 to TRBJ2-7; the D gene is possibly TRBD1 (6 bases). Sequenced sample: PBMCs. CDR3 DNA sequence: TGTGCCAGCAGTCCGGACAGACCCTACGAGCAGTACTTC. It specifies CASSPDRPYEQYF.